One and the same sample provided the 30 T cell receptor beta chains below, sequenced in a study of response to subunit inactivated influenza vaccine. From the RT-PCR reads, TCRdb called clonotypes with MiXCR, one entry per CDR3 protein. The sample consists of about 240,000 distinct CDR3 sequences, approximately 12% of them appearing once. This specimen consisted of non-naive T cells sorted from PBMCs, obtained approximately 15 days before vaccination. These receptors all stem from a man aged 45-65 years who received an inactivated influenza vaccine.

The V and J genes are TRBV4-1 and TRBJ2-7, with 8 bases that match TRBD1. The V segment lost 3 bases and the J segment 4 bases; nucleotides outside the gene matches: 8. The CDR3 length is 15 residues. CDR1 and CDR2 from the germline V gene are MGHRA and YSYEKL. The CDR3 spells CASSHSRTGQYEQYF. CDR3 DNA: TGCGCCAGCAGCCATTCCCGGACAGGGCAGTACGAGCAGTACTTC.

This clonotype has at least ten counts. The V gene is TRBV12-3 or TRBV12-4, the J gene TRBJ1-2, with D possibly being TRBD1 (6 bases). V was trimmed by 6 bases and J by 3 bases, leaving 23 bases between them. The CDR3 consists of 17 residues. This chain's CDR3 is CASRRRGGGMDYYGYTF. CDR3 nucleotide sequence: TGTGCCAGCAGACGAAGGGGGGGCGGGATGGACTACTATGGCTACACCTTC.

In this sample, this clonotype turned up a few times. This chain links TRBV14 with TRBJ2-1; D call uncertain. CDR3 size: 14 residues. Trimming cost V 1 base and J 4 bases, with 8 bases left between them. The germline CDR1 and CDR2 sequences are SGHDN and FVKESK. The CDR3 region has the DNA TGTGCCAGCAGCCAAGCTACACTGTACAATGAGCAGTTCTTC. Amino acids: CASSQATLYNEQFF.

This chain connects TRBV7-2 to TRBJ1-1, with D unresolved. V lost 3 bases and J lost 3, with 8 bases in between. Germline values: CDR1 SGHTA, CDR2 FQGNSA. This CDR3 has 13 amino acids. The CDR3 nucleotides read TGTGCCAGCAGCTTGGATGTGGACACTGAAGCTTTCTTT. It translates to CASSLDVDTEAFF.

At least ten counts were recorded for this clonotype. J is TRBJ1-5 and V is TRBV12-3 or TRBV12-4, with D unresolved. This CDR3 is 13 amino acids long. V was clipped by 5 bases and J by 3 bases, with 8 bases between them. The CDR3 spells CASSMSHNQPQHF. The CDR3 nucleotides read TGTGCCAGCAGTATGTCGCACAATCAGCCCCAGCATTTT.

This clonotype was recorded at least ten times. The chain joins TRBV5-1 to TRBJ1-1; D is ambiguous. Germline CDR1 SGHRS, CDR2 YFSETQ. The V and J ends lost 0 bases and 10 bases respectively, with 10 bases between them. The CDR3 extends over 12 amino acids. For the CDR3, the DNA is TGCGCCAGCAGCTTGGAGGGTGAAGGAGCTTTCTTT. Translated: CASSLEGEGAFF.

In this sample, this clonotype turned up many times. The chain combines TRBV9 with TRBJ2-7; 7 bases match TRBD1. Germline V gene lookup returns CDR1 SGDLS and CDR2 YYNGEE. The J segment lost 2 bases and the V segment lost 3 bases, leaving 5 bases of the junction unmatched. The CDR3 sequence is 14 residues long. The CDR3 protein is CASSERQGAYEQYF. The CDR3 DNA sequence: TGTGCCAGCAGCGAACGACAGGGAGCCTACGAGCAGTACTTC.

In this sample, this clonotype turned up many times. This chain links TRBV7-2 with TRBJ2-1, with 7 bases fitting TRBD2. V shed 3 bases, J shed 6 bases, and the junction held 8 bases outside the gene matches. The germline V gene has CDR1 SGHTA and CDR2 FQGNSA. CDR3 length equals 15 residues. CDR3 sequence reads: CASSFIGLGGNEQFF. The CDR3 DNA reads as TGTGCCAGCAGCTTCATTGGACTAGGTGGCAATGAGCAGTTCTTC.

This clonotype has a count of ten or more. This rearrangement joins TRBV5-6 to TRBJ2-7; 7 bases are shared with TRBD2. Germline V gives CDR1 SGHDT, CDR2 YYEEEE. The length of the CDR3 is 15 residues. J gave up 5 bases and V 5 bases, and 13 bases lay outside the gene matches. This chain's CDR3 is CASSLFGGTIDEQYF. Written as DNA, the CDR3 is TGTGCCAGCAGTTTGTTTGGGGGGACTATCGACGAGCAGTACTTC.

The rearrangement joins TRBV28 to TRBJ2-7; 8 bases are shared with TRBD1. Unmatched junction bases numbered 5, after V lost 1 base and J lost 3 bases. There are 15 residues in the CDR3. Germline CDR1 MDHEN, CDR2 SYDVKM. CDR3 loop: CASSLSQGAGYEQYF. The CDR3, as DNA: TGTGCCAGCAGTTTATCTCAGGGGGCTGGCTACGAGCAGTACTTC.

The V and J genes are TRBV4-3 and TRBJ2-2; no definite D call. Germline values: CDR1 LGHNA, CDR2 YSLEER. The CDR3 contains 14 residues. V was pared by 1 base and J by 4 bases, with 7 bases between. The CDR3 DNA reads TGCGCCAGCAGCCAAGTAACGGCCACCGGGGAGCTGTTTTTT. Protein: CASSQVTATGELFF.

This clonotype has more than one count but fewer than ten. The genes are TRBV3-1 and TRBJ2-7, with TRBD2 identical over 9 bases. The CDR3 is 16 amino acids. The germline CDR1 and CDR2 sequences are LGHDT and YNNKEL (reference sequence). After removal of 1 base from V and 2 bases from J, the junction contained 6 bases not matched to a gene. The CDR3 spells CASSQGIPSGAYEQYF. The CDR3 DNA follows: TGTGCCAGCAGCCAAGGAATTCCTAGCGGGGCCTACGAGCAGTACTTC.

This clonotype has ten or more counts. This rearrangement joins TRBV27 to TRBJ2-7, with a weak D call TRBD2 (6 bases). The CDR3 length is 13 residues. The V and J ends lost 8 bases and 2 bases respectively, with 13 bases between them. CDR1 and CDR2 from the germline V gene are MNHEY and SMNVEV (reference sequence). Here the CDR3 reads CASRGYGTYEQYF. The CDR3, as DNA: TGTGCCAGCCGGGGGTACGGAACCTACGAGCAGTACTTC.

The chain links TRBV29-1 to TRBJ2-7; TRBD1 might be the D (7 bases). Per germline, CDR1 SQVTM and CDR2 ANQGSEA. Trimming took off 0 bases at V and 4 bases at J, with 16 bases between the two ends. CDR3 size: 15 residues. DNA for the CDR3: TGCAGCGTTGAAGATCGCGGGACAGAGGATTACGAGCAGTACTTC. This codes for CSVEDRGTEDYEQYF.

At least ten counts were recorded for this clonotype. The rearrangement uses TRBV6-5 and TRBJ1-3; D might be TRBD1 (6 bases). Per germline, CDR1 MNHEY and CDR2 SVGAGI. V was shortened by 2 bases and J by 4 bases, with 18 bases between the two germline ends. This CDR3 is 17 amino acids long. The CDR3 loop is CASSYTLGGAAGNTIYF. The CDR3 region has the DNA TGTGCCAGCAGTTACACCCTTGGGGGGGCGGCAGGAAACACCATATATTTT.

This clonotype has just a few counts. The rearrangement links TRBV5-1 to TRBJ2-3; TRBD2 aligns across 13 bases. The CDR3 is made up of 18 amino acids. V shed 5 bases, J shed 0 bases, and the junction held 9 bases outside the gene matches. The V gene's germline CDR1 is SGHRS and CDR2 YFSETQ. CDR3 in DNA: TGCGCCAGCAGTTACGGACTAGCGGGGGCTCAAAGCACAGATACGCAGTATTTT. It specifies CASSYGLAGAQSTDTQYF.

The chain is built from TRBV5-5 and TRBJ1-2; possible D gene TRBD1, 6 bases. The length of the CDR3 is 16 residues. V was cut by 2 bases and J by 1 base, with 15 bases left in between. The V gene's germline CDR1 is SGHKS and CDR2 YYEKEE (reference sequence). CDR3 DNA sequence: TGTGCCAGCAGCTTCCTAGGGGGGGCCATTAACTATGGCTACACCTTC. This translates into CASSFLGGAINYGYTF.

Only a few counts were recorded for this clonotype. This chain links TRBV12-3 or TRBV12-4 with TRBJ2-5, with 7 bases aligning to TRBD2. Unmatched junction bases numbered 3, after V lost 4 bases and J lost 1 base. The CDR3 runs 14 residues. DNA of the CDR3: TGTGCCAGCAGTTCCTCGGGGGGCCAAGAGACCCAGTACTTC. Translating it yields CASSSSGGQETQYF.

This clonotype has a handful of counts. The chain links TRBV9 to TRBJ2-7; TRBD2 might be the D (6 bases). Trimming left V 4 bases short and J 3 bases short, with 23 bases between. Germline V CDR1 and CDR2: SGDLS, YYNGEE. The CDR3 is 17 amino acids. As DNA, the CDR3 is TGTGCCAGCAGCTACCGGCCGGTGACTAGAGTCATCTACGAGCAGTACTTC. Translated, it gives CASSYRPVTRVIYEQYF.

This chain links TRBV5-6 with TRBJ2-3, with D hard to call. The V gene lost 5 bases and the J gene lost 8 bases, with 12 bases spanning the gap. Germline V lookup: CDR1 SGHDT, CDR2 YYEEEE. CDR3 length equals 12 residues. DNA of the CDR3: TGTGCCAGCAGTTTAAGTTCGGGTACGCAGTATTTT. It specifies CASSLSSGTQYF.

In its sample, this clonotype was seen a few times. This rearrangement joins TRBV7-3 to TRBJ2-1; D is uncertain. The CDR3 has 13 residues. The V gene lost 3 bases and the J gene lost 5 bases, with 8 bases spanning the gap. From germline, CDR1 is SGHTA and CDR2 FQGTGA. The CDR3 sequence is CASSFSTNNEQFF. The CDR3 DNA sequence: TGTGCCAGCAGCTTTTCTACGAACAATGAGCAGTTCTTC.

This clonotype appeared a few times. CDR3 region: CASSLWEGPRDEQFF. The CDR3 DNA is TGTGCCAGCAGCTTATGGGAGGGACCCCGGGATGAGCAGTTCTTC. The rearrangement joins TRBV7-9 to TRBJ2-1; 7 nucleotides agree with TRBD2. V lost 2 bases and J lost 8; bases outside the gene matches: 9. The CDR3 runs 15 residues. Germline V gene sequence: CDR1 SEHNR, CDR2 FQNEAQ (reference sequence).

This clonotype turned up a few times. This rearrangement joins TRBV4-2 to TRBJ2-3, with D possibly being TRBD1 or TRBD2 (5 bases each). CDR1 is LGHNA and CDR2 is YNFKEQ in the germline V gene. Trimming shortened V by 0 bases and J by 8 bases, and 9 bases separated the two germline ends. The CDR3 spans 13 residues. CDR3 in amino acids: CASSQEGVGTQYF. CDR3 DNA sequence: TGTGCCAGCAGCCAAGAGGGGGTTGGTACGCAGTATTTT.

This clonotype showed up many times. V is TRBV6-5 and J is TRBJ1-3; TRBD1 matches at 7 bases. Germline-derived CDR1 and CDR2 are MNHEY and SVGAGI. The CDR3 consists of 16 residues. V dropped 0 bases and J dropped 3; count of bases not matched to a gene: 5. In DNA form, the CDR3 reads TGTGCCAGCAGTTACTCGGGCAGGGGGGATGGAAACACCATATATTTT. This sequence encodes CASSYSGRGDGNTIYF.

This clonotype came up a few times. V gene TRBV7-2 combines with J gene TRBJ1-2, with D perhaps matching TRBD1 (5 bases). The CDR3 runs 13 residues. Germline loops: CDR1 SGHTA, CDR2 FQGNSA. Trimming removed 0 bases from V and 4 bases from J, with 6 bases in between. Here the CDR3 reads CASSLAGGYGYTF. As DNA, the CDR3 is TGTGCCAGCAGCTTAGCCGGGGGCTATGGCTACACCTTC.

The rearrangement uses TRBV20-1 and TRBJ2-7; 8 bases are shared with TRBD1. CDR1 is DFQATT, CDR2 SNEGSKA, per germline (reference sequence). This CDR3 is 14 amino acids long. J lost 4 bases, V lost 3 bases, and 8 bases had no gene match. As DNA, the CDR3 is TGCAGTGCTAGGGGTCGGACAGGGTGGTACGAGCAGTACTTC. This translates into CSARGRTGWYEQYF.

The CDR3 DNA reads as TGCAGTGCTAGACCACCCCGGGGAAGGAACGAGCAGTACTTC. Protein: CSARPPRGRNEQYF. This chain links TRBV20-1 with TRBJ2-7; TRBD2 is a possible D gene (5 bases). V was clipped by 2 bases and J by 5 bases, with 16 bases between them. The CDR3 loop spans 14 amino acids. Germline V lookup: CDR1 DFQATT, CDR2 SNEGSKA (reference sequence).

The chain joins TRBV5-1 to TRBJ2-1; 8 bases match TRBD2. The V gene's germline CDR1 is SGHRS and CDR2 YFSETQ. This CDR3 region has 15 residues. The junction had 10 bases not matched to a gene; V was cut back by 2 bases and J by 9 bases. As DNA, the CDR3 is TGCGCCAGCAGCTTAAAAGCGGGGGTTCAGGGTGAGCAGTTCTTC. Translating it yields CASSLKAGVQGEQFF.

The chain employs TRBV12-3 or TRBV12-4 and TRBJ2-1, with TRBD2 as a possible D gene (6 bases). The CDR3 is 18 residues long. V was shortened by 6 bases and J by 0 bases, with 21 bases between the two germline ends. CDR3 bases: TGTGCCAGCAGGCCGATGCGGGGACGAAACCCCTCCTACAATGAGCAGTTCTTC. Residues: CASRPMRGRNPSYNEQFF.

The table lists this clonotype with a few counts. This rearrangement joins TRBV20-1 to TRBJ1-4; TRBD1 might be the D (6 bases). The V and J ends lost 5 bases and 5 bases respectively, with 18 bases between them. CDR1 and CDR2 (germline): DFQATT, SNEGSKA (reference sequence). The CDR3 runs to 15 residues. The chain's CDR3 is CSARTDRSGNEKLFF. As DNA, the CDR3 is TGCAGTGCTCGGACCGACAGGTCCGGGAATGAAAAACTGTTTTTT.